Below, one T cell receptor (beta chain) is given with its context. Its antigen remains unidentified. These data originate in a study of cytomegalovirus exposure and HLA in healthy donors. Study-wide points: TCR clusters originating in the first cohort tended to co-occur in the 120 validation repertoires, according to a later analysis.

The CDR3 runs 15 residues. V gave up 0 bases and J gave up 1 base, with 9 bases separating them. Germline CDR1 LGHNA, CDR2 YSLEER. The protocol was immunoSEQ multiplex PCR, while the TCRdb copy is restricted to in-frame clones and leaves out a portion. The table has 150,000 to 200,000 clones, less than 90% seen once. The clonotype was recovered from a young woman in good health and CMV-seronegative. The rearrangement uses TRBV4-3 and TRBJ1-2; no clear D gene. The material sequenced was PBMCs. The CDR3 DNA follows: TGCGCCAGCAGCCAAGATCGAGGTTATAACTATGGCTACACCTTC. The encoded protein is CASSQDRGYNYGYTF.